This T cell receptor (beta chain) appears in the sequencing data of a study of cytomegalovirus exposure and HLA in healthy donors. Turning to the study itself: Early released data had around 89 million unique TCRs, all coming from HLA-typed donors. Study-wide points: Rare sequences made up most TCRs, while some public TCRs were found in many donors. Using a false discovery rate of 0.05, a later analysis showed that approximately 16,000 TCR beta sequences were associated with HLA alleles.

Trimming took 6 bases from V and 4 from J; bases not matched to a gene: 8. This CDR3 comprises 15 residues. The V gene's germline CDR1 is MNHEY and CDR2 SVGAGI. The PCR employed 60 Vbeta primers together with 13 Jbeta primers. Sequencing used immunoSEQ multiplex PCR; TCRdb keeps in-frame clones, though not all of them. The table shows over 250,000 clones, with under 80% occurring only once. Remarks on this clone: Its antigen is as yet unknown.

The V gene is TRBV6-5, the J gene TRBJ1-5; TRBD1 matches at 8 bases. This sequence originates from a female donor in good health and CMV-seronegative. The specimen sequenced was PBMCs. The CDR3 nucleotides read TGTGCCAGCAGCCCCGACAGGGGAGGGAATCAGCCCCAGCATTTT. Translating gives CASSPDRGGNQPQHF.